The clone carrying this T cell receptor beta chain has only a few counts. Its antigen is unknown. The record originates from a study of blood T cells in healthy people across ages. Study findings and constraints: Higher diversity and more naive CD4+ cells were features of long-lived donors, compared to aged donors. A roughly linear fall in TCR beta diversity per million T cells was seen with increasing age. Using unsorted PBMCs precluded a conclusive naive versus antigen-experienced comparison. Percentage of naive T cells showed a strong correlation with TCR beta diversity.

The CDR3 runs 12 residues. Germline loops: CDR1 SQVTM, CDR2 ANQGSEA. Deletions cut 6 bases from V and 4 bases from J, with 12 bases between. Alongside a J-beta primer mix, a sample-barcoded 5' primer served in a second PCR lasting roughly 6 to 12 cycles. From the 5' RACE reads, TCRdb called clonotypes with MiXCR, one entry per CDR3 protein. The sample includes about 800,000 distinct CDR3 sequences, about half of them seen just once. The specimen sequenced was blood. The TCR comes from a man of 80 years or more in good health. The gene calls are TRBV29-1 and TRBJ2-5; D gene uncertain. DNA for the CDR3: TGCAGCGTCGCGGACGGGCGAGAGACCCAGTACTTC. Encoded protein: CSVADGRETQYF.